These T cell receptor beta chains were read from a single sample in a study of CD8 T cells in ankylosing spondylitis. TCRdb redid the calling of the 5' RACE reads with MiXCR, one entry per CDR3 protein. The sample yields around 150,000 distinct CDR3 sequences, approximately 44% seen once. The sequencing input was synovial fluid, either unsorted or a sorted T cell fraction (not recorded which). These TCRs come from a male donor with ankylosing spondylitis. The conserved cysteine and the conserved F or W are not part of the CDR3 here. Fields, in order: J gene, clone size, V gene, CDR3 length, CDR3 protein. Clone size is shown for a subset of rows, as once, few, many or a class of expanded clone.

>TRBJ2-7|few|TRBV28|13
ASHKIQGEGCEQY
>TRBJ2-5|few|TRBV28|14
ASSFIGTGEKETQY
>TRBJ1-5|NA|TRBV27|12
ASSLIEGNQPQH
>TRBJ2-3|few|TRBV27|13
ASSFFSTQRDTQY
>TRBJ2-7|NA|TRBV4-3|13
ASSQSDRGPYEQY
>TRBJ2-3|NA|TRBV12-3/TRBV12-4|15
ASSLEYRGRVTDTQY
>TRBJ2-3|NA|TRBV7-9|12
ASRGTIWTDTQY
>TRBJ2-6|NA|TRBV2|16
ASILQWTTNSGANVLT
>TRBJ2-3|NA|TRBV12-3/TRBV12-4|13
ASSPKEGHADTQY
>TRBJ1-2|NA|TRBV20-1|11
SAPGRGLNGYT
>TRBJ2-1|NA|TRBV7-9|8
ASSPNEQF
>TRBJ1-2|NA|TRBV12-3/TRBV12-4|9
ASSFGYGYT
>TRBJ2-1|few|TRBV20-1|14
SARDREAYSYNEQF
>TRBJ1-1|NA|TRBV11-3|14
ASSLDLRGMNTEAF
>TRBJ2-1|few|TRBV10-3|14
AIKGCYTSGGNEQF
>TRBJ1-4|NA|TRBV12-3/TRBV12-4|17
ASSPREGKVKWGGEKLF
>TRBJ2-5|many|TRBV28|13
ASTATSGSWETQY
>TRBJ1-2|NA|TRBV3-1|13
ASSQDLGGHRGYT
>TRBJ2-1|NA|TRBV4-1|15
ASSQVGRLAGYNEQF
>TRBJ2-2|many|TRBV4-2|18
ASSQTDGASGRGPPGELF
>TRBJ2-2|once|TRBV12-3/TRBV12-4|12
ARSGSPNTGELF
>TRBJ1-2|NA|TRBV12-5|14
ASGLAILTYNYGYT
>TRBJ2-2|few|TRBV4-1|14
ASSQEGSGDTGELF
>TRBJ1-1|NA|TRBV5-5|11
ASSTPGGTEAF
>TRBJ2-3|many|TRBV5-8|14
ASRSPGQGVADTQY
>TRBJ2-1|few|TRBV4-2|15
ASSPLGPGAQGNEQF
>TRBJ2-2|few|TRBV6-5|15
ASSYPKGGMGPGELF
>TRBJ2-1|NA|TRBV5-1|12
ASSSGQGYNEQF
>TRBJ1-6|NA|TRBV14|12
ASSQEPKNSPLH
>TRBJ1-2|NA|TRBV5-1|11
ASWSGTRDGYT
>TRBJ1-2|few|TRBV7-9|13
ASSLALTGDDGYT
>TRBJ1-5|few|TRBV20-1|10
SARASRGPRY